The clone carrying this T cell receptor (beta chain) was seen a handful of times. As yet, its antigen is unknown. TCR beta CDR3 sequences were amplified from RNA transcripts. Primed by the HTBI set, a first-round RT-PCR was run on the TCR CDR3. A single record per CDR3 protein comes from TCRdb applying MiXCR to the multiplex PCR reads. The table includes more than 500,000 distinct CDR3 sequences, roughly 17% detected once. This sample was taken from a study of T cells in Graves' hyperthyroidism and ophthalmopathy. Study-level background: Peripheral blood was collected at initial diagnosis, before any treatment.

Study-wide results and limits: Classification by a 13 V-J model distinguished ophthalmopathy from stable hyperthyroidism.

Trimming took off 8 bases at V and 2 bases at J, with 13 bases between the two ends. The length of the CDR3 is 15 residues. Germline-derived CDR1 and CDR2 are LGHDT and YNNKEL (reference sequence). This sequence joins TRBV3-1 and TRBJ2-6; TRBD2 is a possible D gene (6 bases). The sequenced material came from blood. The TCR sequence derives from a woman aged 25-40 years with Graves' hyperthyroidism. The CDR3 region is CASGLGGTGANVLTF. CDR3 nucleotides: TGTGCCAGCGGCCTCGGAGGGACTGGGGCCAACGTCCTGACTTTC.